These 13 T cell receptor beta chains share one sample of origin, sequenced in a study of blood T cell repertoires in COVID-19. Only in-frame clones appear in the TCRdb table, and some are missing; sequencing was by immunoSEQ multiplex PCR. The sample includes about 260,000 clones, more than 85% of them seen just once. Source material: peripheral blood. The receptors were gathered from a person under 30 with COVID-19, enrolled during active disease.

The chain combines TRBV7-2 with TRBJ2-1; 13 nucleotides agree with TRBD2. The CDR3 sequence is 15 residues long. Germline trimming cut 5 bases from V and 9 bases from J; bases unmatched to any gene: 7. The germline V gene has CDR1 SGHTA and CDR2 FQGNSA. The CDR3: CASSLGTSGISEQFF. The CDR3 DNA is TGTGCCAGCAGCCTCGGGACTAGCGGGATAAGTGAGCAGTTCTTC.

This clone was recorded once. This chain uses TRBV29-1 with TRBJ2-7, with D possibly matching TRBD1 (6 bases). The CDR3 spans 13 residues. The germline V and J ends were trimmed by 7 bases and 0 bases, with 13 bases remaining between them. Germline CDR1 reads SQVTM; CDR2 reads ANQGSEA. CDR3 region: CSAVGTLSYEQYF. The DNA for the CDR3 is TGCAGCGCTGTAGGGACACTCTCCTACGAGCAGTACTTC.

The chain links TRBV29-1 to TRBJ2-5, with 8 positions matching TRBD2. The J segment lost 1 base and the V segment lost 6 bases, leaving 7 bases of the junction unmatched. The CDR3 contains 14 residues. Germline values: CDR1 SQVTM, CDR2 ANQGSEA. The CDR3 here is CSVRAGGLQETQYF. The CDR3 DNA reads TGCAGCGTACGGGCGGGAGGCCTCCAAGAGACCCAGTACTTC.

This sequence joins TRBV21-1 and TRBJ2-3; whether TRBD2, the table's D call, matches the DNA was not checked. TRBV21-1 constitutes a pseudogene. The CDR3 runs 17 residues. CDR3 residues: CASTRTSHTASTDTQYF. CDR3 bases: TGTGCCAGCACCAGGACTAGCCATACGGCTAGCACAGATACGCAGTATTTT.

V usage is TRBV6-6 and J usage is TRBJ2-7, with TRBD2 identical over 11 bases. This CDR3 has 14 residues. With V trimmed by 2 bases and J by 11 bases, 8 bases remained unmatched. Germline assignment: CDR1 MNHNY and CDR2 SVGAGI (reference sequence). The CDR3 nucleotides are TGTGCCAGCAGTTACCTGACTAGCGGGATAGGAGAGTACTTC. Its translation: CASSYLTSGIGEYF.

The chain uses TRBV5-4 and TRBJ1-2; TRBD1 matches 9 bases. The V gene's germline CDR1 is SGHNT and CDR2 YYREEE (reference sequence). The CDR3 is 15 residues long. The junction had 7 bases not matched to a gene; V was cut back by 0 bases and J by 7 bases. This CDR3 reads CASSLVNPTGGGYTF. DNA of the CDR3: TGTGCCAGCAGCTTGGTAAACCCGACAGGGGGTGGCTACACCTTC. The full variable domain, its missing parts supplied by reference TRBV5-4 and TRBJ1-2, is ETGVTQSPTHLIKTRGQQVTLRCSSQSGHNTVSWYQQALGQGPQFIFQYYREEENGRGNFPPRFSGLQFPNYSSELNVNALELDDSALYLCASSLVNPTGGGYTFGSGTRLTVV.

The V call is TRBV6-5, the J call TRBJ2-7, with TRBD2 matching 8 bases. Germline V gene lookup returns CDR1 MNHEY and CDR2 SVGAGI. CDR3 length: 13 residues. V was pared by 6 bases and J by 2 bases, with 3 bases of the junction left unmatched. CDR3 DNA: TGTGCCAGCAGGCGGGGGGAAACCTACGAGCAGTACTTC. Residues: CASRRGETYEQYF.

Worth noting for this clone: The CDR3 carries no conserved terminal phenylalanine or tryptophan, so it likely arises from a read error. No DNA is shown, since the ends of the CDR3 on it are uncertain; the CDR3 is the one TCRdb lists. The gene calls are TRBV20-1 and TRBJ1-1. Germline CDR1 DFQATT, CDR2 SNEGSKA (reference sequence). Termini included, the CDR3 measures 8 amino acids. The CDR3: CSAPSGGH.

The chain employs TRBV19 and TRBJ2-7, with TRBD1 as a possible D gene (5 bases). The CDR3 loop spans 15 amino acids. Trimming left V 5 bases short and J 5 bases short, with 19 bases between. The germline V gene has CDR1 LNHDA and CDR2 SQIVND (reference sequence). CDR3 nucleotide sequence: TGTGCCAGTAGTCATGGAAGGCAGGGCGGCCACGAGCAGTACTTC. This gives the protein CASSHGRQGGHEQYF.

The chain carries TRBV27 and TRBJ1-2; 9 bases agree with TRBD1. The germline gives CDR1 MNHEY, CDR2 SMNVEV (reference sequence). V trimming: 6 bases; J trimming: 4 bases; junction bases outside the gene matches: 9. This CDR3 spans 15 amino acids. CDR3 nucleotide sequence: TGTGCCAGCAGGGGCGGACAGGGGCTTTTCTATGGCTACACCTTC. Protein: CASRGGQGLFYGYTF.

The chain recombines TRBV6-6 with TRBJ2-7; 7 bases are shared with TRBD1. Looked up from germline, CDR1 is MNHNY and CDR2 is SVGAGI (reference sequence). The CDR3 sequence is 12 residues long. J gave up 0 bases and V 11 bases, and 4 bases lay outside the gene matches. CDR3 nucleotides: TGTGCCGCGACAGGGAACTCCTACGAGCAGTACTTC. Translated, it gives CAATGNSYEQYF.

This sequence joins TRBV5-6 and TRBJ1-1; no clear D. Germline V gives CDR1 SGHDT, CDR2 YYEEEE. V lost 1 base and J 0 bases, leaving 7 bases between the germline ends. The CDR3 loop spans 14 amino acids. CDR3 in DNA: TGTGCCAGCAGCTTGACGGTCATGAACACTGAAGCTTTCTTT. This gives the protein CASSLTVMNTEAFF.

The rearrangement links TRBV6-2 or TRBV6-3 to TRBJ1-6, with D hard to call. This CDR3 is 14 amino acids long. Per germline, CDR1 MNHEY and CDR2 SVGEGT. The V gene lost 2 bases and the J gene lost 6 bases, with 8 bases spanning the gap. As DNA, the CDR3 is TGTGCCAGCAGTTACGCGGGCCTTAATTCACCCCTCCACTTT. It yields the protein CASSYAGLNSPLHF.